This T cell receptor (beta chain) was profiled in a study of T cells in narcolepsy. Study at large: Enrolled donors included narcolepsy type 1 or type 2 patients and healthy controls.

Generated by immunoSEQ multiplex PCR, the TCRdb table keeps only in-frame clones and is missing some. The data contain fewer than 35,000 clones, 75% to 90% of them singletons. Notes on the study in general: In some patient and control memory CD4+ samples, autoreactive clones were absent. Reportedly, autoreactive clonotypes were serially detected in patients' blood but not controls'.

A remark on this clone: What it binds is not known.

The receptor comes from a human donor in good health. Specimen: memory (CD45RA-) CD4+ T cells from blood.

This chain's CDR3 is CAWSAWISGTEAFF. The DNA of the CDR3 is TGTGCCTGGAGTGCCTGGATCAGCGGGACTGAAGCTTTCTTT. This rearrangement joins TRBV30 to TRBJ1-1, with D hard to call. The germline V gene encodes CDR1 GTSNPN and CDR2 SVGIG (reference sequence). The CDR3 totals 14 residues. V lost 1 base and J 5 bases, leaving 14 bases between the germline ends.